What follows are 16 T cell receptor beta chains derived from one specimen sequenced in a study of cytomegalovirus exposure and HLA in healthy donors. PCR used 60 Vbeta primers and 13 Jbeta primers. Method: immunoSEQ multiplex PCR; TCRdb's copy keeps in-frame clones and lacks some. In the table there are approximately 130,000 clones, about 76% of which are singletons. Sequenced sample: PBMCs. The source of these receptors is a woman between 40 and 55 years old in good health and CMV-seronegative.

This chain connects TRBV7-8 to TRBJ1-1; D gene ambiguous. Deletions cut 7 bases from V and 8 bases from J, with 11 bases between. The germline V gene has CDR1 SGHVS and CDR2 FQNEAQ. The CDR3 loop spans 11 amino acids. CDR3 sequence (DNA): TGTGCCAGCATCTCGACGGGGGAAGCTTTCTTT. This encodes CASISTGEAFF.

The chain joins TRBV6-1 to TRBJ1-1, with TRBD1 as a possible D gene (6 bases). CDR1 MNHNS and CDR2 SASEGT come from the germline V gene. This CDR3 is built from 11 residues. Trimming pared 5 bases from V and 8 bases from J, leaving 9 bases between. The CDR3 region has the DNA TGTGCCAGCAGTTTCGGGACAGAAGCTTTCTTT. Translated: CASSFGTEAFF.

The J gene is TRBJ1-2, the V gene TRBV30; the D gene is possibly TRBD1 (5 bases). CDR1 and CDR2 (germline): GTSNPN, SVGIG (reference sequence). V was cut by 4 bases and J by 3 bases, with 12 bases left in between. The CDR3 totals 13 residues. The CDR3 DNA reads as TGTGCCTGGAATATGGGGCTGCACTATGGCTACACCTTC. Its protein product is CAWNMGLHYGYTF. Filled out from reference TRBV30 and TRBJ1-2, the complete variable domain reads SQTIHQWPATLVQPVGSPLSLECTVEGTSNPNLYWYRQAAGRGLQLLFYSVGIGQISSEVPQNLSASRPQDRQFILSSKKLLLSDSGFYLCAWNMGLHYGYTFGSGTRLTVV.

The V gene is TRBV6-1, the J gene TRBJ1-5; TRBD1 matches 9 bases. Per germline, CDR1 MNHNS and CDR2 SASEGT. The V and J ends lost 5 bases and 6 bases, in that order; junction bases with no gene match: 5. This CDR3 region has 14 residues. CDR3 bases: TGTGCCAGCAGTACAGGGGGCGGTGGTCAGCCCCAGCATTTT. This encodes CASSTGGGGQPQHF.

V is TRBV29-1 and J is TRBJ2-6, with D possibly TRBD2 on 5 matching bases. Germline assignment: CDR1 SQVTM and CDR2 ANQGSEA. Trimming took off 3 bases at V and 4 bases at J, with 16 bases between the two ends. There are 16 residues in the CDR3. The CDR3 reads CSVDEERSAGANVLTF. In DNA, the CDR3 is TGCAGCGTTGACGAAGAGCGGTCAGCCGGGGCCAACGTCCTGACTTTC.

This chain connects TRBV4-3 to TRBJ2-3, with 13 bases lining up with TRBD2. This CDR3 has 15 residues. V trimming: 8 bases; J trimming: 9 bases; junction bases outside the gene matches: 11. Germline CDR1 LGHNA, CDR2 YSLEER. CDR3 nucleotide sequence: TGCGCCAGCGGTAGAACTAGCGGGGGGGCAGGGACGCAGTATTTT. Amino acids: CASGRTSGGAGTQYF.

The chain joins TRBV15 to TRBJ1-2, with D uncertain. CDR1 and CDR2 from the germline V gene are LNHNV and YYDKDF (reference sequence). Trimming stripped 0 bases from V and 8 bases from J, with 13 bases between. The CDR3 is 14 residues long. The CDR3 sequence: CATSRDNYPEGYTF. CDR3 bases: TGTGCCACCAGCAGAGATAACTATCCGGAGGGCTACACCTTC.

This chain uses TRBV5-1 with TRBJ2-5; the D gene is possibly TRBD2 (6 bases). The V gene's germline CDR1 is SGHRS and CDR2 YFSETQ. CDR3 length equals 13 residues. V dropped 3 bases and J dropped 5 bases, with 11 bases sitting between them. The CDR3 is CASSSELAETQYF. CDR3 nucleotides: TGCGCCAGCAGCTCGGAACTAGCCGAGACCCAGTACTTC.

This chain joins TRBV7-2 and TRBJ1-1; D gene ambiguous. The germline V gene has CDR1 SGHTA and CDR2 FQGNSA. The CDR3 runs 14 residues. Trimming took 8 bases from V and 0 from J, leaving 13 bases between them. The DNA of the CDR3 is TGTGCCAGCGGAGGAGGTCGGATGAACACTGAAGCTTTCTTT. Its translation is CASGGGRMNTEAFF.

This chain connects TRBV19 to TRBJ1-6, with a possible D match to TRBD1 (6 bases). V gave up 5 bases and J gave up 3 bases, with 17 bases separating them. Germline lookup yields CDR1 LNHDA and CDR2 SQIVND (reference sequence). The CDR3 has 17 residues. The chain's CDR3 is CASSVPPGHIYNSPLHF. Here the CDR3 DNA reads TGTGCCAGTAGTGTACCGCCGGGACACATCTATAATTCACCCCTCCACTTT.

The chain employs TRBV6-5 and TRBJ2-7; maybe TRBD1 (6 bases). V was clipped by 8 bases and J by 6 bases, with 20 bases between them. Germline CDR1 MNHEY, CDR2 SVGAGI. The CDR3 contains 14 residues. CDR3 loop: CASGPRDISREQYF. CDR3 DNA sequence: TGTGCCAGCGGACCTCGGGACATCAGTCGCGAGCAGTACTTC.

V is TRBV28 and J is TRBJ1-1; D not resolved. The CDR3 extends over 15 amino acids. Germline-derived CDR1 and CDR2 are MDHEN and SYDVKM. The V end lost 6 bases, the J end lost 4 bases, and 18 bases lay between the germline ends. Here the CDR3 reads CASSPPHSRGTEAFF. CDR3 in DNA: TGTGCCAGCAGCCCCCCCCATAGTCGGGGCACTGAAGCTTTCTTT.

V and J are TRBV4-1 and TRBJ2-1, with D unresolved. V shed 1 base and J shed 0 bases, with 7 bases lying between them. CDR3 length: 15 amino acids. Germline assignment: CDR1 MGHRA and CDR2 YSYEKL. CDR3 in amino acids: CASSQAGSSYNEQFF. As DNA, the CDR3 is TGCGCCAGCAGCCAAGCAGGAAGCTCCTACAATGAGCAGTTCTTC.

The chain links TRBV20-1 to TRBJ2-3; D is perhaps TRBD2 (5 bases). This CDR3 has 11 amino acids. V lost 2 bases and J 5 bases, leaving 5 bases between the germline ends. Germline assignment: CDR1 DFQATT and CDR2 SNEGSKA (reference sequence). The CDR3 sequence: CSARRGDTQYF. CDR3 DNA: TGCAGTGCTAGACGGGGAGATACGCAGTATTTT.

The CDR3 sequence: CASSIRSRRGANTEAFF. CDR3 nucleotides: TGCGCCAGCAGTATCCGTAGTCGGAGGGGCGCGAACACTGAAGCTTTCTTT. The J gene is TRBJ1-1, the V gene TRBV5-1, with D perhaps matching TRBD1 (5 bases). Germline values: CDR1 SGHRS, CDR2 YFSETQ. The CDR3 covers 17 residues. Trimming left V 5 bases short and J 1 base short, with 21 bases between.

This clone was picked up many times. The chain couples TRBV19 to TRBJ1-2; 7 bases align to TRBD1. There are 13 residues in the CDR3. V was pared by 6 bases and J by 4 bases, with 5 bases of the junction left unmatched. CDR1 and CDR2 from the germline V gene are LNHDA and SQIVND (reference sequence). This CDR3 is CASSNRGGYGYTF. The DNA for the CDR3 is TGTGCCAGTAGCAACAGGGGAGGCTATGGCTACACCTTC.